This T cell receptor beta chain was sequenced in a study of blood T cells in healthy people across ages. For the second PCR, which ran for roughly 6 to 11 cycles, a sample-barcoded 5' primer and a J-beta primer mix were used. TCRdb passed the 5' RACE reads through MiXCR, listing each CDR3 protein once. The data hold 650,000 to 700,000 distinct CDR3 sequences, with roughly half observed a single time. Donors ranged from 6 to 90 years old and were healthy Caucasians in Russia. The germline V gene has CDR1 SGHTA and CDR2 FQGNSA. This CDR3 is 13 amino acids long. Trimming cost V 7 bases and J 11 bases; bases outside gene matches: 10. Whole-study results and caveats: As age increased, TCR beta diversity per million T cells fell in a roughly linear fashion.

This clonotype appeared a few times. Its antigen is currently unknown. The sequence came from a woman older than 75 in good health. The chain couples TRBV7-2 to TRBJ2-5; 10 bases align to TRBD2. The sample consisted of blood. CDR3 region: CASNLRTSGEQYF. The DNA of the CDR3 is TGTGCCAGCAACCTCCGGACTAGCGGTGAGCAGTACTTC.